This T cell receptor (beta chain) comes out of a study of CD8 T cells in ankylosing spondylitis. Findings and limits, study-wide: With a CD8+ phenotype, disease-linked clones were relatively rare in peripheral blood. A TCR beta motif made of under 10 highly homologous variants seemed typical of ankylosing spondylitis blood. Reports of some motif variants in reactive arthritis synovial fluid and blood predate this one.

TCRdb reanalysed the 5' RACE reads using MiXCR and keeps one entry per CDR3 protein. The sample contains roughly 350,000 distinct CDR3 sequences, roughly 8% of which appear only once. This clonotype was counted at least ten times. Antigen unknown. CDR1 and CDR2 (germline): SGHRS, YFSETQ. Losses at the gene ends were 4 bases for V and 2 bases for J; bases not matched to a gene: 12. The CDR3 is made up of 17 amino acids. Sequencing input: blood, either unsorted or a sorted T cell fraction (not recorded which). The chain couples TRBV5-1 to TRBJ2-3; TRBD2 aligns across 8 bases. The sequence was collected from a male donor with ankylosing spondylitis. CDR3 loop: CASSLMGSGMVTDTQYF. CDR3 bases: TGCGCCAGCAGCCTAATGGGTAGCGGGATGGTCACAGATACGCAGTATTTT.